These 5 T cell receptor beta chains were sequenced from one sample in a study of response to subunit inactivated influenza vaccine. TCRdb independently ran MiXCR on the RT-PCR reads; one entry per CDR3 protein. The table records hundreds of thousands of distinct CDR3 sequences, around a sixth of them present only once. The material sequenced was PBMCs from blood, taken about 5 days after vaccination. These receptors were taken from a man aged 50 to 60 who received an inactivated influenza vaccine.

This clonotype was detected only a few times. The chain links TRBV28 to TRBJ2-3; 13 bases are a match to TRBD2. The J segment lost 0 bases and the V segment lost 3 bases, leaving 12 bases of the junction unmatched. The germline CDR1 and CDR2 sequences are MDHEN and SYDVKM. The CDR3 has 20 residues. The CDR3 region is CASSFPTSGRPYSSTDTQYF. CDR3 nucleotide sequence: TGTGCCAGCAGTTTCCCGACTAGCGGGAGGCCTTACTCCAGCACAGATACGCAGTATTTT.

CDR3: CASSYTGGRYQPQHF. CDR3 in DNA: TGTGCCAGCAGTTACACAGGGGGCCGTTATCAGCCCCAGCATTTT. This sequence joins TRBV6-5 and TRBJ1-5, with TRBD1 identical over 9 bases. This CDR3 is 15 amino acids long. V dropped 2 bases and J dropped 5; count of bases not matched to a gene: 4. CDR1 is MNHEY, CDR2 SVGAGI, per germline.

The chain has TRBV10-3 and TRBJ2-3, with D unresolved. V lost 6 bases and J lost 2, with 12 bases in between. The CDR3 sequence is 14 residues long. Germline V gene lookup returns CDR1 ENHRY and CDR2 SYGVKD. The CDR3 is CAISPDLNTDTQYF. DNA for the CDR3: TGTGCCATCAGCCCGGACCTAAACACAGATACGCAGTATTTT.

This clonotype was detected a few times. The chain joins TRBV6-1 to TRBJ2-1; TRBD1 might be the D (6 bases). The CDR3 is 13 amino acids. V was cut by 2 bases and J by 9 bases, with 11 bases left in between. The germline CDR1 and CDR2 sequences are MNHNS and SASEGT. CDR3 in DNA: TGTGCCAGCAGTGAAAGGGGGACGCGTGAGCAGTTCTTC. Amino acids: CASSERGTREQFF.

This clonotype was seen more than once but under ten times. This sequence joins TRBV12-3 or TRBV12-4 and TRBJ2-1; D is ambiguous. The CDR3 consists of 11 residues. V dropped 1 base and J dropped 14 bases, with 9 bases sitting between them. CDR3 coding DNA: TGTGCCAGCAGTTTAGGGAACCGGGAGTTCTTC. Its translation: CASSLGNREFF.